The 21 T cell receptor beta chains reported below all come from one sample, sequenced in a study of OX40 agonist ivuxolimab in advanced cancers. The method behind the library was the immunoSEQ multiplex PCR assay. TCRdb mirrors the immuneACCESS table, restricted to in-frame sequences. Some clones are absent from its copies; in checked studies, under half trace to an unresolved V gene, and the reason for the others is unknown. The sample has about 25,000 clones on record, over 70% of them singletons. Less than 25% of the sample goes to the ten largest clones. This sample comprised CD4+ or CD8+ T cells sorted from blood, obtained in a trial of the OX40 agonist ivuxolimab. These receptors were collected from an adult with an advanced solid tumor such as melanoma, head and neck, liver or kidney cancer.

The CDR3 DNA reads TGTGCCAGCAGCTTGGTGCCAGCGGGGTACCAAGAGACCCAGTACTTC. Translated, it gives CASSLVPAGYQETQYF. V is TRBV5-6 and J is TRBJ2-5; the match to TRBD2 covers 7 bases. The V gene's germline CDR1 is SGHDT and CDR2 YYEEEE. V lost 0 bases, J lost 0 bases, and 5 bases stayed unmatched. This CDR3 spans 16 amino acids. The variable domain in full, completed from reference TRBV5-6 and TRBJ2-5, reads DAGVTQSPTHLIKTRGQQVTLRCSPKSGHDTVSWYQQALGQGPQFIFQYYEEEERQRGNFPDRFSGHQFPNYSSELNVNALLLGDSALYLCASSLVPAGYQETQYFGPGTRLLVL.

V and J are TRBV15 and TRBJ1-6; TRBD1 matches 7 bases. CDR3 size: 16 residues. Germline trimming cut 0 bases from V and 6 bases from J; bases unmatched to any gene: 5. Germline V gene lookup returns CDR1 LNHNV and CDR2 YYDKDF (reference sequence). The CDR3 nucleotides read TGTGCCACCAGCAGAGAGATGACAGGGATTAATTCACCCCTCCACTTT. Translation gives CATSREMTGINSPLHF.

V and J are TRBV9 and TRBJ2-5, with D unclear. The V gene lost 2 bases and the J gene lost 5 bases, with 13 bases spanning the gap. The CDR3 consists of 14 residues. CDR1 and CDR2 from the germline V gene are SGDLS and YYNGEE. This CDR3 reads CASSVNSRGETQYF. The CDR3 DNA sequence: TGTGCCAGCAGCGTTAACAGCCGTGGGGAGACCCAGTACTTC.

This clone was picked up one time. In nucleotides, the CDR3 is TGTGCCAGCAGCTTCGGTACGCAGTATTTT. This gives the protein CASSFGTQYF. V and J are TRBV7-9 and TRBJ2-3, with D unresolved. This CDR3 spans 10 amino acids. Trimming stripped 3 bases from V and 8 bases from J, with 3 bases between. Germline V gene lookup returns CDR1 SEHNR and CDR2 FQNEAQ (reference sequence).

The rearrangement joins TRBV16 to TRBJ2-1; 9 bases are a match to TRBD2. Germline CDR1 and CDR2: KGHSY and FQNENV. The CDR3 runs to 17 residues. V dropped 1 base and J dropped 6; count of bases not matched to a gene: 10. The CDR3 reads CASSQFRRAGGGNEQFF. In DNA, the CDR3 is TGTGCCAGCAGCCAATTTCGTCGGGCGGGAGGGGGCAATGAGCAGTTCTTC.

This clone appeared a single time. V usage is TRBV27 and J usage is TRBJ2-7, with D possibly matching TRBD2 (6 bases). V was cut by 10 bases and J by 3 bases, with 13 bases left in between. The CDR3 has 12 residues. CDR1 and CDR2 (germline): MNHEY, SMNVEV (reference sequence). The CDR3 region has the DNA TGTGCCACCTCGGGGGATGGCTACGAGCAGTACTTC. Translating gives CATSGDGYEQYF.

In DNA, the CDR3 is TGTGCCAGCAGCGTAGGGGCTAGCGGGCTCACAGATACGCAGTATTTT. Translating gives CASSVGASGLTDTQYF. The V gene is TRBV9, the J gene TRBJ2-3; 8 bases match TRBD2. The CDR3 has 16 amino acids. CDR1 and CDR2 (germline): SGDLS, YYNGEE. V shed 0 bases and J 2 bases; nucleotides not matched to a gene: 5. The entire variable domain, with the rest obtained from reference TRBV9 and TRBJ2-3, is as follows: DSGVTQTPKHLITATGQRVTLRCSPRSGDLSVYWYQQSLDQGLQFLIQYYNGEERAKGNILERFSAQQFPDLHSELNLSSLELGDSALYFCASSVGASGLTDTQYFGPGTRLTVL.

V and J are TRBV7-8 and TRBJ2-5; no reliable D call. Trimming removed 2 bases at V and 5 bases at J, with 3 bases between. The CDR3 length is 11 residues. Germline V gene sequence: CDR1 SGHVS, CDR2 FQNEAQ. CDR3 nucleotides: TGTGCCAGCAGCTTAACGGAGACCCAGTACTTC. Its translation: CASSLTETQYF.

The V call is TRBV19, the J call TRBJ2-2; 8 bases map to TRBD2. The CDR3 sequence is 15 residues long. Germline loops: CDR1 LNHDA, CDR2 SQIVND (reference sequence). V lost 5 bases to trimming and J lost 3 bases; unmatched junction nucleotides: 5. DNA of the CDR3: TGTGCCAGTAGTGCCTCGGGGGGGCACACCGGGGAGCTGTTTTTT. It codes for CASSASGGHTGELFF.

The chain joins TRBV27 to TRBJ2-2; D gene unclear. Trimming left V 5 bases short and J 6 bases short, with 7 bases between. CDR1 is MNHEY and CDR2 is SMNVEV in the germline V gene (reference sequence). The CDR3 runs to 12 residues. CDR3 DNA sequence: TGTGCCAGCAGTGAACCCCCCGGGGAGCTGTTTTTT. This codes for CASSEPPGELFF.

CDR3 coding DNA: TGTGCCAGCAGCGTAGGGCTAGCGGGGGGAGGTGGAGATACGCAGTATTTT. This codes for CASSVGLAGGGGDTQYF. This sequence joins TRBV9 and TRBJ2-3; 11 bases match TRBD2. Trimming took 0 bases from V and 5 from J; bases not matched to a gene: 8. The CDR3 sequence is 17 residues long. Looked up from germline, CDR1 is SGDLS and CDR2 is YYNGEE.

The chain couples TRBV7-9 to TRBJ2-1, with a tentative D call TRBD1 (6 bases). The CDR3 is 17 residues long. V gave up 5 bases and J gave up 8 bases, with 25 bases separating them. Per germline, CDR1 SEHNR and CDR2 FQNEAQ (reference sequence). The CDR3 region is CASSALQGTTVRDEQFF. The DNA of the CDR3 is TGTGCCAGCAGCGCCCTACAGGGTACAACCGTCAGGGATGAGCAGTTCTTC.

The chain links TRBV6-1 to TRBJ1-4; 9 positions agree with TRBD1. CDR1 and CDR2 from the germline V gene are MNHNS and SASEGT. V was clipped by 8 bases and J by 7 bases; unmatched bases: 8. This CDR3 comprises 14 residues. This chain's CDR3 is CASGGQGIAEKLFF. Here the CDR3 DNA reads TGTGCCAGCGGGGGACAGGGCATTGCTGAAAAACTGTTTTTT.

The chain carries TRBV2 and TRBJ1-3, with 10 bases that match TRBD1. V shed 9 bases, J shed 1 base, and the junction held 6 bases outside the gene matches. CDR3 length: 15 residues. Germline V gene data show CDR1 as SNHLY and CDR2 as FYNNEI. The CDR3 is CASFRTGGSGNTIYF. The CDR3 coding sequence is TGTGCCAGTTTCCGGACAGGGGGATCTGGAAACACCATATATTTT.

The chain combines TRBV14 with TRBJ2-1, with 10 bases that match TRBD2. The germline V gene has CDR1 SGHDN and CDR2 FVKESK. The trim removed 5 bases at V and 8 bases at J, leaving 6 bases unmatched. The CDR3 consists of 14 residues. CDR3 region: CASSVISGRDEQFF. The CDR3 coding sequence is TGTGCCAGCAGCGTAATAAGCGGGAGGGATGAGCAGTTCTTC.

A single count supports this clone. The J gene is TRBJ2-1, the V gene TRBV11-2; a possible D gene is TRBD1 (6 bases). The CDR3 has 16 residues. In germline, CDR1 is SGHAT, CDR2 FQNNGV. Trimming shortened V by 6 bases and J by 1 base, and 16 bases separated the two germline ends. Written as DNA, the CDR3 is TGTGCCAGCAGTGACCAACAGGGTGGATCCTACAATGAGCAGTTCTTC. Its translation is CASSDQQGGSYNEQFF.

A single count supports this clone. The CDR3 nucleotides read TGCAGCCATGAGAGCGGGACAGATACGCAGTATTTT. Its protein is CSHESGTDTQYF. This chain connects TRBV29-1 to TRBJ2-3; D might be TRBD2 (6 bases). Germline values: CDR1 SQVTM, CDR2 ANQGSEA. The CDR3 contains 12 residues. V shed 8 bases and J shed 3 bases, with 12 bases lying between them.

By sample share, this clone is medium-sized (0.01 to 0.1%). The CDR3 nucleotides are TGCAGCGTTGTCGGGACAGCCAACTACGAGCAGTACTTC. As protein: CSVVGTANYEQYF. V is TRBV29-1 and J is TRBJ2-7, with 7 bases fitting TRBD1. There are 13 residues in the CDR3. Germline V CDR1 and CDR2: SQVTM, ANQGSEA. After removal of 4 bases from V and 3 bases from J, the junction contained 6 bases not matched to a gene.

This chain connects TRBV19 to TRBJ2-1; possibly TRBD2 for D (6 bases). Germline values: CDR1 LNHDA, CDR2 SQIVND (reference sequence). The ends were cut back, 7 bases at V and 7 bases at J, with 14 bases in the middle. This CDR3 is 13 amino acids long. The CDR3 sequence is CASNLDYQNEQFF. The CDR3 nucleotides are TGTGCCAGTAATCTGGACTATCAAAATGAGCAGTTCTTC.

The chain links TRBV7-8 to TRBJ1-1; tentative D call: TRBD1 (5 bases). Germline CDR1 SGHVS, CDR2 FQNEAQ. V was pared by 5 bases and J by 7 bases, with 17 bases between. The CDR3 length is 14 residues. The CDR3 loop is CASSLDRRTLEAFF. The CDR3 DNA follows: TGTGCCAGCAGCCTCGATCGCCGGACACTTGAAGCTTTCTTT.

The chain carries TRBV6-5 and TRBJ2-1, with D tentatively TRBD1 or TRBD2 (5 bases each). Trimming left V 6 bases short and J 9 bases short, with 12 bases between. The germline V gene has CDR1 MNHEY and CDR2 SVGAGI. This CDR3 has 12 amino acids. CDR3: CASRDRGGEQFF. CDR3 DNA: TGTGCCAGCAGAGACCGTGGGGGTGAGCAGTTCTTC.